Described below is a single T cell receptor beta chain sequence and its context. Its target is not known. The table came from immunoSEQ multiplex PCR; TCRdb's copy has only in-frame clones and leaves some out. The profile shows about 94,000 clones, 70% to 90% of them singletons. This entry is derived from a study of identifying expanded T cells in peripheral blood. Study outcomes and limitations: Approximately two-week clone count variance significantly increased as total template count grew. Differentially abundant clones: about 1.2 between replicates, approximately 15 at roughly 15 days, less than 20 at four.

The CDR3 covers 15 residues. J was trimmed by 4 bases and V by 5 bases; bases with no gene match: 10. The germline V gene has CDR1 MNHEY and CDR2 SMNVEV (reference sequence). The chain couples TRBV27 to TRBJ1-1; 7 nucleotides line up with TRBD1. Specimen: blood. The TCR was taken from a person aged 18 to 75 in good health. The CDR3 loop reads CASSLGRGPGTEAFF. DNA for the CDR3: TGTGCCAGCAGTCTTGGAAGGGGGCCGGGCACTGAAGCTTTCTTT.